This T cell receptor beta chain comes out of a study of human T cells and chemical hapten exposure. MiXCR was run by TCRdb on the RACE reads, yielding one entry per CDR3 protein. The sample holds roughly 380,000 distinct CDR3 sequences, just under 6.5% seen once. Time point in this sample: patch test 2, 6 weeks after DPC sensitization. Noted treatment: therapeutic diphenylcyclopropenone sensitization with weekly scalp DPC. V lost 7 bases to trimming and J lost 5 bases, with 14 bases between them. In germline, CDR1 is SQVTM, CDR2 ANQGSEA. The CDR3 length is 13 residues. The TCR comes from a woman between 18 and 30 years old with alopecia areata. Some clones in this sample may be carry-over from other donors' samples. The sample was whole blood, taken in connection with sensitization to the hapten diphenylcyclopropenone (DPC). The chain employs TRBV29-1 and TRBJ2-2, with a tentative D call TRBD1 (5 bases). DNA of the CDR3: TGCAGCGCTTTGACACCAGGGACCGGGGAGCTGTTTTTT. It codes for CSALTPGTGELFF.